A few counts support the clone carrying this TCR beta chain. Its antigen is still unknown. Germline CDR1 and CDR2: SQVTM and ANQGSEA. The J segment lost 0 bases and the V segment lost 7 bases, leaving 15 bases of the junction unmatched. This CDR3 comprises 18 residues. Each CDR3 protein is one row after TCRdb ran MiXCR on the RACE reads. The table has 100,000 to 150,000 distinct CDR3 sequences, 13% seen once; the top ten hold roughly 2.8%. The record originates from a study of human T cells and chemical hapten exposure. Study background: All patients underwent weekly scalp dosing with diphenylcyclopropenone for the full approximately 25-week study. Study-level points and caveats: Controls formed significantly fewer large CDR3 similarity clusters than expanded TCRs did. TCRs exceeding 1 in 1000 frequency stayed unchanged with DPC sensitization.

The time point is: pre-sensitization, week 0. Treatment noted: therapeutic diphenylcyclopropenone sensitization with weekly scalp DPC. The receptor's source is a woman in her late teens or twenties with alopecia areata. Some clones in this sample may be carry-over from other donors' samples. This specimen was whole blood, taken in connection with sensitization to the hapten diphenylcyclopropenone (DPC). The V and J genes are TRBV29-1 and TRBJ2-7, with 13 bases matching TRBD2. The DNA for the CDR3 is TGCAGCGCGGGACTAGCGGGGAATCCCAAGCACAACTCCTACGAGCAGTACTTC. Protein sequence: CSAGLAGNPKHNSYEQYF.